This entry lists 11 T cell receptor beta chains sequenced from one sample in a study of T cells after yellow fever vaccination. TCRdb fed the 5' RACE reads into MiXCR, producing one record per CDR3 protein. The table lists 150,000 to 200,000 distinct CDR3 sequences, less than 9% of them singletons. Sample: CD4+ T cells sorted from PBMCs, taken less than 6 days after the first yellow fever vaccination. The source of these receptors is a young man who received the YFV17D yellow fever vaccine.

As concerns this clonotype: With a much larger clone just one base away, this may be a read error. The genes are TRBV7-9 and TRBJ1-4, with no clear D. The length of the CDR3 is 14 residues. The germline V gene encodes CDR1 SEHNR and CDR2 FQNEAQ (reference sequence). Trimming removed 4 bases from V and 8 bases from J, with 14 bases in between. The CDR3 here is CASSYGWHGEKLFF. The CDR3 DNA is TGTGCCAGCAGCTACGGATGGCATGGGGAAAAACTGTTTTTT.

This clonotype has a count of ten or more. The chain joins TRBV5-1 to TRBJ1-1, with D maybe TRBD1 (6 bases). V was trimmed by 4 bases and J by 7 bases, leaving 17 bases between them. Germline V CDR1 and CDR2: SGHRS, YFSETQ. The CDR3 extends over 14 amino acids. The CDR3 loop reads CASSPRGDWVEAFF. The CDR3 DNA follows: TGCGCCAGCAGCCCCAGGGGAGATTGGGTTGAAGCTTTCTTT.

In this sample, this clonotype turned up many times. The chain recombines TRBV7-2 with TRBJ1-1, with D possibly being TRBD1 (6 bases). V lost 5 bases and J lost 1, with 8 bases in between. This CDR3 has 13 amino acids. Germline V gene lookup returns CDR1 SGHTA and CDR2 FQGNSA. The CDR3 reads CASSAGQNTEAFF. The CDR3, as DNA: TGTGCCAGCAGCGCGGGACAGAACACTGAAGCTTTCTTT.

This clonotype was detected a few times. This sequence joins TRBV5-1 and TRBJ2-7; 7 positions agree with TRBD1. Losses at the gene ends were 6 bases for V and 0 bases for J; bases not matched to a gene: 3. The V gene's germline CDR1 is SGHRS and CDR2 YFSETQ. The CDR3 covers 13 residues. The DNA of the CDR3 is TGCGCCAGCAACCCAGGGGGCTCCTACGAGCAGTACTTC. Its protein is CASNPGGSYEQYF.

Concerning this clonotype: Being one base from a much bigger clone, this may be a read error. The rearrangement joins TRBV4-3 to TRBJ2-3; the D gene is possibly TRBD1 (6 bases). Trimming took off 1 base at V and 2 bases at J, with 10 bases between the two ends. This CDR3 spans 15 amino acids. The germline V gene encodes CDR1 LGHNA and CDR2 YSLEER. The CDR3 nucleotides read TGCGCCAGCAGCCAAGCAAGGGGGTCCACAGATACGCAGTATTTT. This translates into CASSQARGSTDTQYF.

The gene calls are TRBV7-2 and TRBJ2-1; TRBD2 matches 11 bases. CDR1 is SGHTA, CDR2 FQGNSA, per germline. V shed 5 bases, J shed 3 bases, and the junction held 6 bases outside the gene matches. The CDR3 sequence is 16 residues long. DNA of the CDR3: TGTGCCAGCAGCCCACGACTAGCGGGGATCTACAATGAGCAGTTCTTC. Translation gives CASSPRLAGIYNEQFF.

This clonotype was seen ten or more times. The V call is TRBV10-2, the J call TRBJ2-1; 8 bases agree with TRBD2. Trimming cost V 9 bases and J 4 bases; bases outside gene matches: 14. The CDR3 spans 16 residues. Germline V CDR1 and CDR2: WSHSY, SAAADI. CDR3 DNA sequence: TGCGCCAGGTCCAGCGGGGGCGATCCTCGATACAATGAGCAGTTCTTC. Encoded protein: CARSSGGDPRYNEQFF.

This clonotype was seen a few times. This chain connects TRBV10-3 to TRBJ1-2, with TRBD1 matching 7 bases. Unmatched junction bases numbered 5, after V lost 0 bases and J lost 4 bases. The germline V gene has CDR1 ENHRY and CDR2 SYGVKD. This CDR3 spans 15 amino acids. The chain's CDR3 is CAISESTGLVYGYTF. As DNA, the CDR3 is TGTGCCATCAGTGAGTCGACAGGGTTGGTCTATGGCTACACCTTC.

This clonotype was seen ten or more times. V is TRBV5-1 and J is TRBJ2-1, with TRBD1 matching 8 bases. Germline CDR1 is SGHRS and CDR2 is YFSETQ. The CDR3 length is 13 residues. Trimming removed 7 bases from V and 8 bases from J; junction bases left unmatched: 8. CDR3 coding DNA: TGCGCCAGCGGAAACCAGGGGGCTGATGAGCAGTTCTTC. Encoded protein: CASGNQGADEQFF.

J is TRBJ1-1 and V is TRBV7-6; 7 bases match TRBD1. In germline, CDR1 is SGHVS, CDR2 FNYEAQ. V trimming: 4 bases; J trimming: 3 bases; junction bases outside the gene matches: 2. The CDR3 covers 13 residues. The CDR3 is CASSWQGDTEAFF. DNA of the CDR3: TGTGCCAGCAGCTGGCAGGGGGACACTGAAGCTTTCTTT.

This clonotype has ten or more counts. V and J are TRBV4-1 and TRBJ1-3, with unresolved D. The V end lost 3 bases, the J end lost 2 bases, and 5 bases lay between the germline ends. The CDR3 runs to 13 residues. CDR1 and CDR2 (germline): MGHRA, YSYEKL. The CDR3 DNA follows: TGCGCCAGCAGCCACCAGGCTGGAAACACCATATATTTT. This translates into CASSHQAGNTIYF.